One T cell receptor beta chain is described in this entry. This sample was included in a study of blood T cell repertoires in COVID-19. There are 20 residues in the CDR3. J gave up 1 base and V 1 base, and 11 bases lay outside the gene matches. Germline V gene data show CDR1 as SGHDN and CDR2 as FVKESK. Measured with immunoSEQ multiplex PCR; TCRdb has only the in-frame clones, and not every one. Of roughly 150,000 clones in the sample, 80% to 90% were seen once. The source material was peripheral blood. The receptor was derived from a woman between 50 and 59 years old with COVID-19, enrolled during active disease. This chain connects TRBV14 to TRBJ2-6; 9 nucleotides align to TRBD1. The CDR3 coding sequence is TGTGCCAGCAGCCAAGCCCGCGGGACAGGGTATTTTTCTGGGGCCAACGTCCTGACTTTC. Its protein product is CASSQARGTGYFSGANVLTF.